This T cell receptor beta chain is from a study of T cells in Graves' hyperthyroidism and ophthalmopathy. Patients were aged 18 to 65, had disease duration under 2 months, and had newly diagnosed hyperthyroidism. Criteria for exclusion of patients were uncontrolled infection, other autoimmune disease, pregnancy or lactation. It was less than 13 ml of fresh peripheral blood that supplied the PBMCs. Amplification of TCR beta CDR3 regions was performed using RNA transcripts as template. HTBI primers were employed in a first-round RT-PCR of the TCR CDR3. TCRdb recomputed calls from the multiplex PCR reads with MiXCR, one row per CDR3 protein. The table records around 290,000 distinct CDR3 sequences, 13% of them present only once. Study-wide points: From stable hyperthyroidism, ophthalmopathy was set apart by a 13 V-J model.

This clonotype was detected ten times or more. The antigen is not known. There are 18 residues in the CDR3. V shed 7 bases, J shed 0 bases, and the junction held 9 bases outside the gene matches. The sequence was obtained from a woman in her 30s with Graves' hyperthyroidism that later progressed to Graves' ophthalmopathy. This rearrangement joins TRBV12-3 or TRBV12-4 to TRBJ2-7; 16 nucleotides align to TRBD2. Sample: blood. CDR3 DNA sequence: TGTGCCAGCAACACGGGGGGACTAGCGGGAGGGAGCTCCTACGAGCAGTACTTC. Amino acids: CASNTGGLAGGSSYEQYF.